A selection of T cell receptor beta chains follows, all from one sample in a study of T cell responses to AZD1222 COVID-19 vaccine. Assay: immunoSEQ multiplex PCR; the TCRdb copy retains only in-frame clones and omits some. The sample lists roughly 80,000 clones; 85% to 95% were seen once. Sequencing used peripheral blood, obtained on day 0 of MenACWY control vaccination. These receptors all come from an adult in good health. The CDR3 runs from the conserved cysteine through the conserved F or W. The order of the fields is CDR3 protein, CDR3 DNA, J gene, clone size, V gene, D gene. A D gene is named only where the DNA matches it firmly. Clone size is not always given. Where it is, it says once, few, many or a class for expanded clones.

CDR3: CASSSGQSTDTQYF
DNA: TGTGCCAGCAGCTCGGGACAGAGCACAGATACGCAGTATTTT
J: TRBJ2-3
size: .
V: TRBV7-2
D: TRBD1

CDR3: CASQHRGNDYTF
DNA: TGTGCCAGTCAACACAGGGGGAACGACTACACCTTC
J: TRBJ1-2
size: .
V: TRBV19
D: TRBD1

CDR3: CARRVGGEQYF
DNA: TGTGCCAGGAGGGTTGGGGGCGAGCAGTACTTC
J: TRBJ2-7
size: .
V: TRBV30
D: .

CDR3: CASRQTQSGAFF
DNA: TGTGCTTCGAGGCAGACGCAATCGGGGGCTTTCTTT
J: TRBJ1-1
size: .
V: TRBV30
D: .

CDR3: CASSRGDEKLFF
DNA: TGTGCCAGCAGCAGGGGGGATGAAAAACTGTTTTTT
J: TRBJ1-4
size: once
V: TRBV28
D: TRBD1

CDR3: CASREAGGPIDTQYF
DNA: TGTGCCAGCAGGGAAGCGGGAGGGCCGATAGATACGCAGTATTTT
J: TRBJ2-3
size: once
V: TRBV25-1
D: TRBD2

CDR3: CSAPSTEAFF
DNA: TGCAGTGCTCCCTCTACTGAAGCTTTCTTT
J: TRBJ1-1
size: .
V: TRBV20-1
D: .

CDR3: CAIKGDETGGNF
DNA: TGTGCCATAAAAGGGGACGAGACAGGCGGAAACTTC
J: TRBJ2-5
size: .
V: TRBV30
D: .

CDR3: CASSLDIPTSGSRSNNEQFF
DNA: TGCGCCAGCAGTCTAGATATACCGACTAGCGGGAGCCGTTCCAACAATGAGCAGTTCTTC
J: TRBJ2-1
size: .
V: TRBV23-1
D: TRBD2

CDR3: CASGFGQVDNEQFF
DNA: TGTGCTAGTGGTTTTGGGCAGGTCGACAATGAGCAGTTCTTC
J: TRBJ2-1
size: .
V: TRBV12-5
D: .

CDR3: CASSRHFETGGLNQQRNEQFF
DNA: TGTGCCAGCAGCCGCCATTTCGAGACAGGGGGCTTAAACCAACAGAGGAATGAGCAGTTCTTC
J: TRBJ2-1
size: .
V: TRBV3-1/TRBV3-2
D: TRBD1

CDR3: CASSPAGQGRGLHEQYF
DNA: TGTGCCAGCAGCCCGGCGGGACAAGGTAGAGGGCTCCACGAGCAGTACTTC
J: TRBJ2-7
size: .
V: TRBV5-6
D: .

CDR3: CASTGAYQETQYF
DNA: TGCGCCAGCACGGGGGCCTACCAAGAGACCCAGTACTTC
J: TRBJ2-5
size: .
V: TRBV5-1
D: .

CDR3: CSVTQGAKEKLFF
DNA: TGCAGCGTGACACAGGGGGCAAAGGAAAAACTGTTTTTT
J: TRBJ1-4
size: .
V: TRBV29-1
D: TRBD1

CDR3: CASSYRPGTSGRDPDTQYF
DNA: TGTGCCAGCAGTTACCGTCCCGGGACTAGCGGGAGGGACCCAGATACGCAGTATTTT
J: TRBJ2-3
size: .
V: TRBV6-2/TRBV6-3
D: TRBD2

CDR3: CASSLEGGADQPQHF
DNA: TGCGCCAGCAGCTTGGAAGGGGGCGCAGATCAGCCCCAGCATTTT
J: TRBJ1-5
size: .
V: TRBV5-1
D: TRBD1

CDR3: CATSPDPSFEKLFF
DNA: TGTGCCACCAGTCCCGACCCTAGTTTTGAAAAACTGTTTTTT
J: TRBJ1-4
size: few
V: TRBV15
D: .

CDR3: CASVTGVDEQYF
DNA: TGTGCCAGCGTGACAGGGGTTGACGAGCAGTACTTC
J: TRBJ2-7
size: .
V: TRBV28
D: TRBD1

CDR3: CSGKAGGPRSNEQFF
DNA: TGCAGCGGGAAAGCGGGAGGGCCGAGGTCCAATGAGCAGTTCTTC
J: TRBJ2-1
size: .
V: TRBV29-1
D: TRBD2

CDR3: CASSSGTAWTEAFF
DNA: TGTGCCAGCAGCTCTGGGACCGCTTGGACTGAAGCTTTCTTT
J: TRBJ1-1
size: .
V: TRBV5-6
D: .

CDR3: CASSLFRRDNEQFF
DNA: TGTGCCAGCAGTTTATTTCGGCGGGACAATGAGCAGTTCTTC
J: TRBJ2-1
size: .
V: TRBV28
D: .

CDR3: CASSLGTGETQYF
DNA: TGTGCCAGCAGCCTGGGGACAGGGGAGACCCAGTACTTC
J: TRBJ2-5
size: .
V: TRBV7-9
D: TRBD1

CDR3: CASSYLGNEQFF
DNA: TGTGCCAGCAGCTACCTGGGTAATGAGCAGTTCTTC
J: TRBJ2-1
size: .
V: TRBV7-9
D: .

CDR3: CASSSLAGVGNEQFF
DNA: TGTGCCAGCTCGTCACTAGCGGGAGTTGGCAATGAGCAGTTCTTC
J: TRBJ2-1
size: .
V: TRBV18
D: TRBD2

CDR3: CASSEEDPGLLTGELFF
DNA: TGTGCCAGCAGTGAGGAGGATCCGGGACTCCTCACCGGGGAGCTGTTTTTT
J: TRBJ2-2
size: .
V: TRBV2
D: .

CDR3: CASSPAEVNQPQHF
DNA: TGTGCCAGCAGCCCCGCGGAGGTCAATCAGCCCCAGCATTTT
J: TRBJ1-5
size: .
V: TRBV6-1
D: .

CDR3: CASSSFQEGGEQYF
DNA: TGTGCCAGCAGCTCCTTCCAGGAGGGGGGCGAGCAGTACTTC
J: TRBJ2-7
size: .
V: TRBV6-5
D: .

CDR3: CASSPIGSRVDEQFF
DNA: TGTGCCAGCAGCCCGATAGGGAGTAGGGTTGATGAGCAGTTCTTC
J: TRBJ2-1
size: .
V: TRBV5-4
D: .

CDR3: CASRLGQLNTEAFF
DNA: TGCGCCAGCAGATTGGGACAGTTGAACACTGAAGCTTTCTTT
J: TRBJ1-1
size: .
V: TRBV5-1
D: TRBD1

CDR3: CAISTEAFF
DNA: TGTGCCATTAGCACTGAAGCTTTCTTT
J: TRBJ1-1
size: .
V: TRBV21-1
D: .

CDR3: CASSPPGPYEQYF
DNA: TGTGCCAGCTCACCTCCGGGGCCCTACGAGCAGTACTTC
J: TRBJ2-7
size: .
V: TRBV18
D: .

CDR3: CASSLNPPDTQYF
DNA: TGTGCCAGCAGTTTAAACCCCCCAGATACGCAGTATTTT
J: TRBJ2-3
size: once
V: TRBV27
D: .

CDR3: CASSPRTSSYEQYF
DNA: TGTGCCAGCAGTCCCCGGACTAGCTCCTACGAGCAGTACTTC
J: TRBJ2-7
size: .
V: TRBV27
D: TRBD2

CDR3: CAITRDSSGNTIYF
DNA: TGTGCCATAACCAGGGACAGCTCTGGAAACACCATATATTTT
J: TRBJ1-3
size: .
V: TRBV10-3
D: TRBD1

CDR3: CASSELGLASDTQYF
DNA: TGTGCCAGCAGTGAATTAGGACTAGCCTCAGATACGCAGTATTTT
J: TRBJ2-3
size: once
V: TRBV9
D: TRBD2

CDR3: CASTEPGLGFNEQFF
DNA: TGTGCCAGCACCGAACCCGGACTAGGGTTTAATGAGCAGTTCTTC
J: TRBJ2-1
size: once
V: TRBV6-5
D: TRBD2

CDR3: CASSGIGPLVQNYGYTF
DNA: TGTGCCAGCAGTGGTATTGGACCGCTCGTTCAAAACTATGGCTACACCTTC
J: TRBJ1-2
size: .
V: TRBV6-1
D: .

CDR3: CASSLNVTPRDEQYF
DNA: TGCGCCAGCAGCCTGAACGTGACTCCCAGAGACGAGCAGTACTTC
J: TRBJ2-7
size: .
V: TRBV4-1
D: .

CDR3: CASSTTTSSGAGANVLTF
DNA: TGTGCCAGCAGCACGACGACCTCGTCAGGGGCTGGGGCCAACGTCCTGACTTTC
J: TRBJ2-6
size: .
V: TRBV3-1/TRBV3-2
D: .

CDR3: CATGGLNGETQYF
DNA: TGTGCCACCGGAGGACTCAACGGGGAGACCCAGTACTTC
J: TRBJ2-5
size: .
V: TRBV2
D: .

CDR3: CASSPPFGRNYGYTF
DNA: TGTGCCAGCTCACCACCTTTTGGACGGAACTATGGCTACACCTTC
J: TRBJ1-2
size: .
V: TRBV18
D: .

CDR3: CASSLPGAIEAFF
DNA: TGTGCCAGCAGCTTACCGGGGGCTATTGAAGCTTTCTTT
J: TRBJ1-1
size: .
V: TRBV7-9
D: .

CDR3: CASSQDPGTRAFF
DNA: TGCGCCAGCAGCCAAGATCCGGGGACAAGAGCTTTCTTT
J: TRBJ1-1
size: few
V: TRBV4-1
D: .

CDR3: CASKASLGTQYF
DNA: TGTGCCAGTAAAGCCTCCCTGGGGACCCAGTACTTC
J: TRBJ2-5
size: few
V: TRBV19
D: .

CDR3: CASSDGTNLRGYTF
DNA: TGTGCCAGCAGCGACGGGACCAATCTGCGGGGCTACACCTTC
J: TRBJ1-2
size: .
V: TRBV9
D: .

CDR3: CASSSRLGAQETQYF
DNA: TGTGCCAGTAGCTCCCGGTTGGGGGCCCAAGAGACCCAGTACTTC
J: TRBJ2-5
size: .
V: TRBV19
D: .

CDR3: CASSLTTNNVLYGYTF
DNA: TGCGCCAGCAGCTTAACTACCAACAACGTCCTCTATGGCTACACCTTC
J: TRBJ1-2
size: .
V: TRBV5-1
D: .

CDR3: CASSTPDSSSYNEQFF
DNA: TGTGCCAGCAGCACCCCGGATTCTAGCTCCTACAATGAGCAGTTCTTC
J: TRBJ2-1
size: once
V: TRBV11-2
D: .

CDR3: CSVGVGYGYTF
DNA: TGCAGTGTGGGTGTGGGCTATGGCTACACCTTC
J: TRBJ1-2
size: .
V: TRBV20-1
D: .

CDR3: CASSTAGTASRETQYF
DNA: TGTGCCAGTAGTACAGCTGGGACGGCGAGTCGAGAGACCCAGTACTTC
J: TRBJ2-5
size: .
V: TRBV19
D: .

CDR3: CASSPYPEREETQYF
DNA: TGTGCCAGCAGCCCATATCCGGAGCGGGAGGAGACCCAGTACTTC
J: TRBJ2-5
size: few
V: TRBV7-9
D: TRBD2

CDR3: CASSEASRGEQYF
DNA: TGTGCCAGCAGTGAAGCTAGTAGGGGAGAGCAGTACTTC
J: TRBJ2-7
size: .
V: TRBV2
D: .

CDR3: CASSLGGSAYEQYF
DNA: TGTGCCAGCAGCTTAGGGGGTTCTGCCTACGAGCAGTACTTC
J: TRBJ2-7
size: .
V: TRBV7-2
D: .

CDR3: CASRKTGPGNTIYF
DNA: TGTGCCAGCAGGAAGACAGGACCTGGAAACACCATATATTTT
J: TRBJ1-3
size: .
V: TRBV6-5
D: .